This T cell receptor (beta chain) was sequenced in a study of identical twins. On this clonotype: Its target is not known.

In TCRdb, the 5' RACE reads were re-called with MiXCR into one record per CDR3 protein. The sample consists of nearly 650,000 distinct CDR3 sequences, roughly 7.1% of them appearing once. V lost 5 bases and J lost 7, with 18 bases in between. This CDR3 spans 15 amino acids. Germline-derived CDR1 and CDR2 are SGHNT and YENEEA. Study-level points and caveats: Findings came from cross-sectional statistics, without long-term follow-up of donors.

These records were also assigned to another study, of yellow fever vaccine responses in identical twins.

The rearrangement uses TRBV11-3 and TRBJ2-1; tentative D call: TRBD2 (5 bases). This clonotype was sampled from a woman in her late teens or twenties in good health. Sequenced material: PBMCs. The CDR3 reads CASSHGEAAVNEQFF. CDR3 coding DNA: TGTGCCAGCAGCCACGGAGAGGCAGCGGTTAATGAGCAGTTCTTC.